This TCR beta chain stems from a study of cytomegalovirus exposure and HLA in healthy donors. Overall study context: In an early release, HLA-typed donors contributed 77 million or so unique TCR sequences. The study, taken as a whole, reports: According to an earlier analysis, most TCR beta V segments yielded productive rearrangements about 87% or about 30% of the time. Using a false discovery rate of 0.05, a later analysis showed that approximately 18,000 TCR beta sequences were associated with HLA alleles. TCR beta chain V- and J-gene trimming was linked, in a later analysis, to a missense variant in DCLRE1C.

The V and J ends lost 4 bases and 1 base respectively, with 14 bases between them. The germline CDR1 and CDR2 sequences are MDHEN and SYDVKM. The CDR3 length is 15 residues. Note on this clone: Its antigen is still unknown.

Both 60 Vbeta primers and 13 Jbeta primers went into the PCR. Method: immunoSEQ multiplex PCR; TCRdb's copy keeps in-frame clones and lacks some. The table shows some 180,000 clones, with 73% occurring only once. The V call is TRBV28, the J call TRBJ2-7, with TRBD1 as a possible D gene (6 bases). The sequence derives from a woman younger than 35 in good health and CMV-seropositive. The sequencing input was PBMCs. CDR3: CASSSPTGLSYEQYF. CDR3 nucleotides: TGTGCCAGCAGTTCCCCGACAGGACTGTCCTACGAGCAGTACTTC.